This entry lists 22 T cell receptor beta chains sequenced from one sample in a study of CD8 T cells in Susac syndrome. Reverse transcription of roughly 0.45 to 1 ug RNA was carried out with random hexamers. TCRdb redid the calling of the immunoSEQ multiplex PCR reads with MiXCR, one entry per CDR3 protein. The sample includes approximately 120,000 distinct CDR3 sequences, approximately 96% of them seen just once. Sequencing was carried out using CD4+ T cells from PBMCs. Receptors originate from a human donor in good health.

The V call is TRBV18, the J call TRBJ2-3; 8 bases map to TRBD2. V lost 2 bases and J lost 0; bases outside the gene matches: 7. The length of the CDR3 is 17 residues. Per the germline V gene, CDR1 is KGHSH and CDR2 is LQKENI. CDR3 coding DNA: TGTGCCAGCTCACCAATTGCGGGAGGCCCTAGCACAGATACGCAGTATTTT. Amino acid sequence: CASSPIAGGPSTDTQYF.

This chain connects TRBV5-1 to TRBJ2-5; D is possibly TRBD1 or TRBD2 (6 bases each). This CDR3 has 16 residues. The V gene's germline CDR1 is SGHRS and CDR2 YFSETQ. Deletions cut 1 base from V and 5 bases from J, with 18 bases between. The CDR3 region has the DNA TGCGCCAGCAGCTTGTTTGGCGTCGGGGGCGAGGAGACCCAGTACTTC. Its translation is CASSLFGVGGEETQYF. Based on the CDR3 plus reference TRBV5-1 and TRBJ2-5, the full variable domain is KAGVTQTPRYLIKTRGQQVTLSCSPISGHRSVSWYQQTPGQGLQFLFEYFSETQRNKGNFPGRFSGRQFSNSRSEMNVSTLELGDSALYLCASSLFGVGGEETQYFGPGTRLLVL.

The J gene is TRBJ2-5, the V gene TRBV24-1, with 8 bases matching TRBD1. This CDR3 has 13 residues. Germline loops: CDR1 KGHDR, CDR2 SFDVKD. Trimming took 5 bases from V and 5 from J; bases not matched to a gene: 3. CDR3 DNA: TGTGCCACCAGTGGTCCAGGGGGCGAGACCCAGTACTTC. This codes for CATSGPGGETQYF.

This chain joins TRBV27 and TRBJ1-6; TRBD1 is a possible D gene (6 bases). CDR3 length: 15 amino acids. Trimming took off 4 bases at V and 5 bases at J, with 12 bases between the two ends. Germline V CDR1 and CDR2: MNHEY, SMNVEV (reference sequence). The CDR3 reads CASSSRQVNNSPLHF. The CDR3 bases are TGTGCCAGCAGTTCCCGACAGGTGAATAATTCACCCCTCCACTTT.

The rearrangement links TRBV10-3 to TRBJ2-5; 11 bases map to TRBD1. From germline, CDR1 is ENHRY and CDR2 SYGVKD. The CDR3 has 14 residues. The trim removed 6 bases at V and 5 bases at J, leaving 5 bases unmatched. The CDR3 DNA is TGTGCCATCAGCCCCGGGACAGGGGGGGAGACCCAGTACTTC. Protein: CAISPGTGGETQYF.

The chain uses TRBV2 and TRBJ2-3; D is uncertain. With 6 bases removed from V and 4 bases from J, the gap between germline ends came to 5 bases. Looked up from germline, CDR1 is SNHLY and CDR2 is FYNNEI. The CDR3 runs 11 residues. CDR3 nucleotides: TGTGCCAGCAGATCTGCAGATACGCAGTATTTT. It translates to CASRSADTQYF.

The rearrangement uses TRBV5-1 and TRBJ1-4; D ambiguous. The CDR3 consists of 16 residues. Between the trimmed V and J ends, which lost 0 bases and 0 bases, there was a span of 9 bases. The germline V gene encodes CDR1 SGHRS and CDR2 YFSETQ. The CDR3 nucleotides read TGCGCCAGCAGCTTGGCGCCAGCTACAACTAATGAAAAACTGTTTTTT. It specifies CASSLAPATTNEKLFF.

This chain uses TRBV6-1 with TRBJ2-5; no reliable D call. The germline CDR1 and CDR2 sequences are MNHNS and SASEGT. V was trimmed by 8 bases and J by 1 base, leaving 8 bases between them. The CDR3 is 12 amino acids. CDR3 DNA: TGTGCCAGCTGCAGGAGCCAAGAGACCCAGTACTTC. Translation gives CASCRSQETQYF.

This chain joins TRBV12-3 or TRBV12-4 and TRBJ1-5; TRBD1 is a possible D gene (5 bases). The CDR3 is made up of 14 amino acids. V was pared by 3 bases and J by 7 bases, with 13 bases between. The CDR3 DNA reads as TGTGCCAGCAGTTTTAACGGGGGTGACCAGCCCCAGCATTTT. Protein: CASSFNGGDQPQHF.

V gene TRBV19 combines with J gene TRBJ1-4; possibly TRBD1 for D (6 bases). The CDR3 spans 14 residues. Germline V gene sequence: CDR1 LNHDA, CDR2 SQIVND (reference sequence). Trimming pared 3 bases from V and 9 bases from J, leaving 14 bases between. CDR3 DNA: TGTGCCAGTAGTATCGGACAGACCATCAAAAAACTGTTTTTT. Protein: CASSIGQTIKKLFF.

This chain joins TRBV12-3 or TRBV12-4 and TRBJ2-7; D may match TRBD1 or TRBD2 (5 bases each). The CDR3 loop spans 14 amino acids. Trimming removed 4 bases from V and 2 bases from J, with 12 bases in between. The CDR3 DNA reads TGTGCCAGCAGTTCGGTGGGACCCCCCTACGAGCAGTACTTC. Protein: CASSSVGPPYEQYF.

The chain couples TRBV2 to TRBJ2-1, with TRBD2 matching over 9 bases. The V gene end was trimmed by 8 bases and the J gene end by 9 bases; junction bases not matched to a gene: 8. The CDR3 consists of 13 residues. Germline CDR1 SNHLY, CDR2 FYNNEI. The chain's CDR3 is CASGVAGETEQFF. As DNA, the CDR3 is TGTGCCAGCGGCGTAGCGGGAGAGACTGAGCAGTTCTTC.

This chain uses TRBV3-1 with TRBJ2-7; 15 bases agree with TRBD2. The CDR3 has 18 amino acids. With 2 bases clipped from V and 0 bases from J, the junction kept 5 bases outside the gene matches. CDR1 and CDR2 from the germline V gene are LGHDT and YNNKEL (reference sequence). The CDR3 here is CASSQSGLAGGISYEQYF. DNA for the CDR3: TGTGCCAGCAGCCAATCCGGACTAGCGGGAGGGATCTCCTACGAGCAGTACTTC.

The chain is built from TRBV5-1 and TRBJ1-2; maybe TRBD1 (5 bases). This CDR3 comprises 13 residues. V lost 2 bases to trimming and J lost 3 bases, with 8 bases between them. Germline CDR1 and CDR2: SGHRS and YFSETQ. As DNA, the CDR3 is TGCGCCAGCAGCTTCGGGGGTGACTATGGCTACACCTTC. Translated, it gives CASSFGGDYGYTF.

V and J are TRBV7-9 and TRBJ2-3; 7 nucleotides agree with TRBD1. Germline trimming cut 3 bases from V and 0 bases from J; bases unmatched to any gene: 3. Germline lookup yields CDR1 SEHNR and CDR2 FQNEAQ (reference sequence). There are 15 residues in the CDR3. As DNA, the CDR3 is TGTGCCAGCAGCTTGGGACAGACTAGCACAGATACGCAGTATTTT. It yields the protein CASSLGQTSTDTQYF.

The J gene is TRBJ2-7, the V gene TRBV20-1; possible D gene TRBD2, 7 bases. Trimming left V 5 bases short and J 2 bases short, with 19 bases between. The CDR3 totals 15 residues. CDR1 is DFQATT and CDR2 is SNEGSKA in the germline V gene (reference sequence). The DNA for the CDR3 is TGCAGTGCTCAGCGAGGGGGGGTTCGGACCTACGAGCAGTACTTC. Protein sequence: CSAQRGGVRTYEQYF.

The CDR3 loop is CASTPAGEVGYEQYF. DNA for the CDR3: TGTGCCAGCACCCCCGCCGGGGAGGTGGGCTACGAGCAGTACTTC. The rearrangement uses TRBV21-1 and TRBJ2-7; the table's D gene call, TRBD2, was not cross checked with the DNA. TRBV21-1 is termed a pseudogene. The CDR3 has 15 amino acids.

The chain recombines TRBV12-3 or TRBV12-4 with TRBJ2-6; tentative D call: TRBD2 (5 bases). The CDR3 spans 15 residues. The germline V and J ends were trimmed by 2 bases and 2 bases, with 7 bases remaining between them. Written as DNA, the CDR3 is TGTGCCAGCAGTTTACGGGGTACTGGGGCCAACGTCCTGACTTTC. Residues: CASSLRGTGANVLTF.

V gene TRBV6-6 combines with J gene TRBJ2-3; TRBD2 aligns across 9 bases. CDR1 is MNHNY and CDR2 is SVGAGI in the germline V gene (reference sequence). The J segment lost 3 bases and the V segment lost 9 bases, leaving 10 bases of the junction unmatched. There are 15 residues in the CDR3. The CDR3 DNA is TGTGCCAGTCGAGAGGGCGGGAGGGAAACAGATACGCAGTATTTT. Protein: CASREGGRETDTQYF.

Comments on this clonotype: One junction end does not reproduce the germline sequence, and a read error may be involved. The CDR3 region has the DNA TGTGCCAGCTCACCCCAAGCGGGACGCCCGAACACCGAGGAGCTGTTTTTT. Residues: CASSPQAGRPNTEELFF. The V call is TRBV18, the J call TRBJ2-2; TRBD2 aligns across 7 bases. Germline V CDR1 and CDR2: KGHSH, LQKENI. The CDR3 spans 17 residues.

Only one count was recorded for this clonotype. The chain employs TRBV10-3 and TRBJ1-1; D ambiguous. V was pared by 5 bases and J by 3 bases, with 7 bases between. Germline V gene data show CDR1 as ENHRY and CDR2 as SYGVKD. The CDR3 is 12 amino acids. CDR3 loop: CAISRSDTEAFF. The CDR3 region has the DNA TGTGCCATCAGTCGATCAGACACTGAAGCTTTCTTT.

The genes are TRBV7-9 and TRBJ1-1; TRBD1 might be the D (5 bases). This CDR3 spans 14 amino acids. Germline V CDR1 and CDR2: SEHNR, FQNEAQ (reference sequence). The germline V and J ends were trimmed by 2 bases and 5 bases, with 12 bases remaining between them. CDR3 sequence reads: CASSLQGTRTEAFF. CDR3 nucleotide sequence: TGTGCCAGCAGCTTACAGGGTACACGGACTGAAGCTTTCTTT.